The 22 T cell receptor beta chains reported below all come from one sample, sequenced in a study of blood T cell repertoires in COVID-19. Assay: immunoSEQ multiplex PCR; the TCRdb copy retains only in-frame clones and omits some. In the table there are 190,000 or so clones, around nine tenths of which are singletons. The sequenced sample consisted of peripheral blood. Every receptor here comes from a young woman who had recovered from COVID-19.

The chain recombines TRBV27 with TRBJ2-3; 7 bases align to TRBD1. The CDR3 has 16 amino acids. The ends lost 5 bases at V and 2 bases at J; junction bases unmatched: 10. Germline values: CDR1 MNHEY, CDR2 SMNVEV (reference sequence). The CDR3 DNA is TGTGCCAGCAGTCCCGGCACAGGGGTTCTCACAGATACGCAGTATTTT. Amino acid sequence: CASSPGTGVLTDTQYF.

The V and J genes are TRBV30 and TRBJ2-2; the match to TRBD1 covers 7 bases. V trimming: 3 bases; J trimming: 2 bases; junction bases outside the gene matches: 3. The CDR3 totals 14 residues. The germline gives CDR1 GTSNPN, CDR2 SVGIG (reference sequence). CDR3 protein: CAWRNRGNTGELFF. DNA for the CDR3: TGTGCCTGGAGGAACAGGGGTAACACCGGGGAGCTGTTTTTT.

V gene TRBV7-3 combines with J gene TRBJ2-2; 10 positions match TRBD2. Germline trimming cut 3 bases from V and 7 bases from J; bases unmatched to any gene: 8. The V gene's germline CDR1 is SGHTA and CDR2 FQGTGA. The CDR3 sequence is 16 residues long. Here the CDR3 reads CASSLGASGSGGELFF. The CDR3 bases are TGTGCCAGCAGCTTGGGCGCTAGCGGGAGTGGCGGGGAGCTGTTTTTT.

The rearrangement joins TRBV5-1 to TRBJ2-1, with 11 bases identical to TRBD2. Looked up from germline, CDR1 is SGHRS and CDR2 is YFSETQ. Trimming at V came to 0 bases and at J to 4 bases, leaving 3 bases not matched to a gene. CDR3 length equals 16 residues. CDR3 DNA sequence: TGCGCCAGCAGCTTGGCCGGGACTAGCGGTTACAATGAGCAGTTCTTC. It encodes CASSLAGTSGYNEQFF.

Concerning this clone: The junction shows a germline mismatch at one end, possibly a read error. The rearrangement links TRBV19 to TRBJ2-1; 9 nucleotides line up with TRBD2. Per germline, CDR1 LNHDA and CDR2 SQIVND (reference sequence). This CDR3 comprises 13 residues. The CDR3 sequence: CASRIAGDYEQFF. CDR3 sequence (DNA): TGTGCCAGTAGAATAGCGGGAGACTATGAGCAGTTCTTC.

J is TRBJ1-5 and V is TRBV3-1 (or the pseudogene TRBV3-2); weak D call: TRBD1 (6 bases). Trimming pared 4 bases from V and 2 bases from J, leaving 12 bases between. Germline V gene data show CDR1 as LGHDT and CDR2 as YNNKEL (reference sequence). CDR3 length: 15 residues. The CDR3 DNA sequence: TGTGCCAGCAGCCGAACAGGGCATGGCAATCAGCCCCAGCATTTT. Amino acids: CASSRTGHGNQPQHF.

The chain uses TRBV6-6 and TRBJ2-7, with 10 bases matching TRBD2. There are 14 residues in the CDR3. The germline CDR1 and CDR2 sequences are MNHNY and SVGAGI (reference sequence). V was pared by 8 bases and J by 4 bases, with 8 bases of the junction left unmatched. CDR3 loop: CASQRASGSYEQYV. The CDR3 DNA reads as TGTGCCAGCCAAAGGGCTAGCGGGAGTTACGAGCAGTACGTC.

The chain joins TRBV11-2 to TRBJ1-1, with D uncertain. This CDR3 is 14 amino acids long. CDR1 SGHAT and CDR2 FQNNGV come from the germline V gene. Trimming left V 2 bases short and J 5 bases short, with 12 bases between. The CDR3 DNA follows: TGTGCCAGCAGCTTAATGGGCAGTTGGACTGAAGCTTTCTTT. It codes for CASSLMGSWTEAFF.

V is TRBV3-1 (or the pseudogene TRBV3-2) and J is TRBJ2-7, with D possibly being TRBD1 (5 bases). With 4 bases removed from V and 4 bases from J, the gap between germline ends came to 14 bases. The CDR3 is 14 residues long. From germline, CDR1 is LGHDT and CDR2 YNNKEL (reference sequence). The CDR3 loop reads CASSLAGHLYEQYV. CDR3 sequence (DNA): TGTGCCAGCAGCCTCGCTGGACACCTTTACGAGCAGTACGTC.

The V call is TRBV21-1, the J call TRBJ1-1; the D call of TRBD1 is as the table states it, not checked on the DNA. TRBV21-1 is assigned pseudogene status. CDR3 length equals 12 residues. This CDR3 is CASRSDRGLTFF. CDR3 in DNA: TGTGCCAGCAGGAGCGACAGGGGATTAACTTTCTTT.

Only one count was recorded for this clone. The gene calls are TRBV11-1 and TRBJ2-7; D is ambiguous. The V end was cut by 0 bases, the J end by 2 bases, with 5 bases between. Per germline, CDR1 SGHAT and CDR2 FQDESV (reference sequence). This CDR3 is built from 13 residues. The chain's CDR3 is CASSLAPAYEQYF. In DNA form, the CDR3 reads TGTGCCAGCAGCTTAGCCCCCGCCTACGAGCAGTACTTC.

V usage is TRBV13 and J usage is TRBJ2-1, with 7 bases aligning to TRBD2. Germline V gene data show CDR1 as PRHDT and CDR2 as FYEKMQ (reference sequence). The ends lost 7 bases at V and 1 base at J; junction bases unmatched: 1. The CDR3 spans 13 residues. The CDR3 here is CASTAGSYNEQFF. CDR3 bases: TGTGCCAGCACAGCGGGGTCCTACAATGAGCAGTTCTTC. Supplemented by reference TRBV13 and TRBJ2-1, the full variable domain reads AAGVIQSPRHLIKEKRETATLKCYPIPRHDTVYWYQQGPGQDPQFLISFYEKMQSDKGSIPDRFSAQQFSDYHSELNMSSLELGDSALYFCASTAGSYNEQFFGPGTRLTVL.

This clone came up a few times. The CDR3 DNA follows: TGCGCCAGCAGACCCCCGGGAGGGCATGGCTACACCTTC. Translation gives CASRPPGGHGYTF. The V gene is TRBV4-1, the J gene TRBJ1-2; D gene ambiguous. Germline CDR1 is MGHRA and CDR2 is YSYEKL. The ends were cut back, 6 bases at V and 6 bases at J, with 14 bases in the middle. The CDR3 is 13 residues long.

V is TRBV7-3 and J is TRBJ2-4; D gene ambiguous. Between the trimmed V and J ends, which lost 2 bases and 0 bases, there was a span of 11 bases. The CDR3 extends over 16 amino acids. CDR1 SGHTA and CDR2 FQGTGA come from the germline V gene. CDR3 nucleotides: TGTGCCAGCAGCTTACTACAGATCCTAGCCAAAAACATTCAGTACTTC. It is translated as CASSLLQILAKNIQYF. Filled out from reference TRBV7-3 and TRBJ2-4, the complete variable domain reads GAGVSQTPSNKVTEKGKYVELRCDPISGHTALYWYRQSLGQGPEFLIYFQGTGAADDSGLPNDRFFAVRPEGSVSTLKIQRTERGDSAVYLCASSLLQILAKNIQYFGAGTRLSVL.

V gene TRBV9 combines with J gene TRBJ1-3, with a possible D match to TRBD1 (6 bases). The CDR3 runs to 16 residues. Germline-derived CDR1 and CDR2 are SGDLS and YYNGEE. Trimming cost V 2 bases and J 5 bases, with 17 bases left between them. Here the CDR3 reads CASSVYMEGGRNTIYF. Here the CDR3 DNA reads TGTGCCAGCAGCGTTTACATGGAGGGGGGGCGAAACACCATATATTTT.

The rearrangement joins TRBV12-3 or TRBV12-4 to TRBJ1-5; D unclear. Deletions cut 3 bases from V and 9 bases from J, with 9 bases between. There are 12 residues in the CDR3. CDR3 DNA sequence: TGTGCCAGCAGTTTGGGCCCAGGGCCCCAGCATTTT. Translated, it gives CASSLGPGPQHF.

The CDR3 DNA sequence: TGTGCCAGCAGCGTGGGACAGAACAATCAGCCCCAGCATTTT. Translated, it gives CASSVGQNNQPQHF. This chain connects TRBV5-5 to TRBJ1-5, with TRBD1 matching over 7 bases. The ends lost 4 bases at V and 3 bases at J; junction bases unmatched: 4. The CDR3 runs to 14 residues. The V gene's germline CDR1 is SGHKS and CDR2 YYEKEE (reference sequence).

This clone has a single count. The J gene is TRBJ1-4, the V gene TRBV15; TRBD1 matches at 8 bases. J was trimmed by 7 bases and V by 0 bases; bases with no gene match: 4. The V gene's germline CDR1 is LNHNV and CDR2 YYDKDF (reference sequence). The CDR3 is 15 residues long. Here the CDR3 DNA reads TGTGCCACCAGCAGAGAGGACAGGGAAGGTGAAAAACTGTTTTTT. This gives the protein CATSREDREGEKLFF.

This clone showed up just once. J is TRBJ2-3 and V is TRBV25-1, with 9 nucleotides matching TRBD1. V was pared by 6 bases and J by 3 bases, with 10 bases of the junction left unmatched. Germline values: CDR1 MGHDK, CDR2 SYGVNS. This CDR3 contains 16 residues. In nucleotides, the CDR3 is TGTGCCAGCAGGGAAGGGACAGGGATACGAACAGATACGCAGTATTTT. It specifies CASREGTGIRTDTQYF.

V and J are TRBV18 and TRBJ1-1; tentative D call: TRBD1 (6 bases). The germline V gene encodes CDR1 KGHSH and CDR2 LQKENI. V was cut by 4 bases and J by 1 base, with 10 bases left in between. CDR3 size: 14 residues. The CDR3 sequence: CASSQSGQNTEAFF. Written as DNA, the CDR3 is TGTGCCAGCTCACAGTCGGGACAGAACACTGAAGCTTTCTTT.

The J gene is TRBJ2-2, the V gene TRBV7-9, with 7 bases that match TRBD2. The CDR3 length is 16 residues. Germline values: CDR1 SEHNR, CDR2 FQNEAQ (reference sequence). V shed 1 base and J 1 base; nucleotides not matched to a gene: 3. CDR3 sequence reads: CASSLGLAENTGELFF. The CDR3 DNA is TGTGCCAGCAGCTTAGGGCTAGCGGAGAACACCGGGGAGCTGTTTTTT.

This chain connects TRBV29-1 to TRBJ1-2; D may be TRBD1 (5 bases). Germline CDR1 reads SQVTM; CDR2 reads ANQGSEA. Trimming shortened V by 2 bases and J by 1 base, and 11 bases separated the two germline ends. The CDR3 sequence is 14 residues long. The CDR3 is CSVEPGGGNYGYTF. The CDR3 DNA reads as TGCAGCGTTGAACCCGGGGGGGGTAACTATGGCTACACCTTC. Full variable domain (missing parts from reference TRBV29-1 and TRBJ1-2): SAVISQKPSRDICQRGTSLTIQCQVDSQVTMMFWYRQQPGQSLTLIATANQGSEATYESGFVIDKFPISRPNLTFSTLTVSNMSPEDSSIYLCSVEPGGGNYGYTFGSGTRLTVV.